These T cell receptor beta chains were read from a single sample in a study of OX40 agonist ivuxolimab in advanced cancers. This table comes from immunoSEQ multiplex PCR, and its TCRdb copy is limited to in-frame clones, with some not included. The sample holds 90,000 to 100,000 clones, roughly 80% seen once. The sequencing used CD4+ or CD8+ T cells sorted from blood, collected in a trial of the OX40 agonist ivuxolimab. Source of these receptors: an adult with an advanced solid tumor such as melanoma, head and neck, liver or kidney cancer. Each CDR3 is given with its conserved first and last residue. The order of the fields is CDR3 protein, CDR3 DNA, D gene, CDR3 length, J gene, clone size, V gene. D genes are given only for firm matches. Clone sizes are given selectively: once, few, many, or a class where the clone is expanded.

CDR3aa: CASSKQTSGSVIDTQYF; CDR3nt: TGTGCCAGTAGTAAGCAGACTAGCGGGAGTGTAATTGATACGCAGTATTTT; d_gene: TRBD2; len: 17; j_gene: TRBJ2-3; abundance: -; v_gene: TRBV19
CDR3aa: CASSLGIAGGNNEQFF; CDR3nt: TGTGCCAGCAGCTTAGGAATAGCGGGGGGAAACAATGAGCAGTTCTTC; d_gene: TRBD2; len: 16; j_gene: TRBJ2-1; abundance: -; v_gene: TRBV7-2
CDR3aa: CASSQEGVGYNEQFF; CDR3nt: TGCGCCAGCAGCCAAGAGGGTGTAGGATACAATGAGCAGTTCTTC; d_gene: -; len: 15; j_gene: TRBJ2-1; abundance: -; v_gene: TRBV4-3
CDR3aa: CASSIPWTGFNYGYTF; CDR3nt: TGTGCCAGCAGTATTCCTTGGACAGGTTTTAACTATGGCTACACCTTC; d_gene: TRBD1; len: 16; j_gene: TRBJ1-2; abundance: -; v_gene: TRBV25-1
CDR3aa: CASSHRTSIIHEQFF; CDR3nt: TGTGCCAGCAGCCACCGGACTAGCATTATCCATGAGCAGTTCTTC; d_gene: TRBD2; len: 15; j_gene: TRBJ2-1; abundance: -; v_gene: TRBV7-9
CDR3aa: CASSDRGNREQFF; CDR3nt: TGTGCCAGCAGTGACAGGGGTAACCGTGAGCAGTTCTTC; d_gene: TRBD1; len: 13; j_gene: TRBJ2-1; abundance: -; v_gene: TRBV6-5
CDR3aa: CASSWDSSGANVLTF; CDR3nt: TGTGCCAGCAGCTGGGACAGCTCTGGGGCCAACGTCCTGACTTTC; d_gene: TRBD1; len: 15; j_gene: TRBJ2-6; abundance: -; v_gene: TRBV6-6
CDR3aa: CASSLGLSLEFF; CDR3nt: TGTGCCAGCAGCTTAGGACTTAGTCTGGAGTTCTTC; d_gene: -; len: 12; j_gene: TRBJ2-1; abundance: -; v_gene: TRBV7-9
CDR3aa: CASHARGRTEAFF; CDR3nt: TGTGCCAGCCACGCGAGGGGGCGGACTGAAGCTTTCTTT; d_gene: TRBD1; len: 13; j_gene: TRBJ1-1; abundance: -; v_gene: TRBV28
CDR3aa: CASSFQRLSSGANVLTF; CDR3nt: TGTGCCAGCAGCTTCCAGCGGTTAAGCTCTGGGGCCAACGTCCTGACTTTC; d_gene: -; len: 17; j_gene: TRBJ2-6; abundance: -; v_gene: TRBV7-2
CDR3aa: CASSDGGKGHSNQPQHF; CDR3nt: TGTGCCAGCAGTGACGGGGGGAAGGGACATAGCAATCAGCCCCAGCATTTT; d_gene: -; len: 17; j_gene: TRBJ1-5; abundance: -; v_gene: TRBV6-4
CDR3aa: CAWSGLAGVSETQYF; CDR3nt: TGTGCCTGGAGTGGGCTAGCGGGAGTAAGTGAGACCCAGTACTTC; d_gene: TRBD2; len: 15; j_gene: TRBJ2-5; abundance: -; v_gene: TRBV30
CDR3aa: CASSLGDLSGNTIYF; CDR3nt: TGTGCCAGCAGCTTAGGGGACCTCTCTGGAAACACCATATATTTT; d_gene: -; len: 15; j_gene: TRBJ1-3; abundance: -; v_gene: TRBV7-9
CDR3aa: CASSPAAGTEETQYF; CDR3nt: TGTGCCAGCAGCCCGGCGGCCGGGACCGAAGAGACCCAGTACTTC; d_gene: -; len: 15; j_gene: TRBJ2-5; abundance: once; v_gene: TRBV9
CDR3aa: CASTLGGEQYF; CDR3nt: TGTGCCAGCACCCTGGGGGGGGAGCAGTACTTC; d_gene: TRBD2; len: 11; j_gene: TRBJ2-7; abundance: once; v_gene: TRBV7-2
CDR3aa: CAARGAGANVLTF; CDR3nt: TGTGCGGCAAGGGGGGCCGGGGCCAACGTCCTGACTTTC; d_gene: -; len: 13; j_gene: TRBJ2-6; abundance: -; v_gene: TRBV27
CDR3aa: CASSPGANTEAFF; CDR3nt: TGTGCCAGCTCCCCCGGGGCGAACACTGAAGCTTTCTTT; d_gene: -; len: 13; j_gene: TRBJ1-1; abundance: -; v_gene: TRBV18
CDR3aa: CASGFGSGRQYF; CDR3nt: TGTGCTAGTGGTTTCGGATCCGGGAGGCAGTATTTT; d_gene: -; len: 12; j_gene: TRBJ2-3; abundance: -; v_gene: TRBV12-5
CDR3aa: CASSQDLNRATQYF; CDR3nt: TGCGCCAGCAGCCAAGATCTAAACAGGGCTACGCAGTATTTT; d_gene: -; len: 14; j_gene: TRBJ2-3; abundance: -; v_gene: TRBV4-3
CDR3aa: CASSPLAGGRRDTQYF; CDR3nt: TGCGCCAGCAGCCCCCTAGCGGGGGGGCGTAGAGATACGCAGTATTTT; d_gene: TRBD2; len: 16; j_gene: TRBJ2-3; abundance: -; v_gene: TRBV4-1
CDR3aa: CASSLIAGPKGELFF; CDR3nt: TGTGCCAGCAGCTTAATAGCGGGGCCAAAAGGGGAGCTGTTTTTT; d_gene: TRBD2; len: 15; j_gene: TRBJ2-2; abundance: -; v_gene: TRBV7-2
CDR3aa: CASSIWQGFDNEQFF; CDR3nt: TGTGCCAGTAGTATTTGGCAGGGGTTCGACAATGAGCAGTTCTTC; d_gene: -; len: 15; j_gene: TRBJ2-1; abundance: once; v_gene: TRBV19
CDR3aa: CASSPGQPNSNQPQHF; CDR3nt: TGTGCCAGCAGCCCCGGACAGCCCAATAGCAATCAGCCCCAGCATTTT; d_gene: -; len: 16; j_gene: TRBJ1-5; abundance: -; v_gene: TRBV19
CDR3aa: CASSLSIGGIGELFF; CDR3nt: TGTGCCAGCAGCTTAAGCATAGGGGGCATCGGGGAGCTGTTTTTT; d_gene: TRBD1; len: 15; j_gene: TRBJ2-2; abundance: -; v_gene: TRBV7-9
CDR3aa: CASSRWGRVEDTQYF; CDR3nt: TGTGCCAGCAGCCGGTGGGGCAGGGTTGAAGATACGCAGTATTTT; d_gene: -; len: 15; j_gene: TRBJ2-3; abundance: -; v_gene: TRBV11-2
CDR3aa: CASNFEGAGYNEQFF; CDR3nt: TGTGCCAGTAATTTCGAGGGGGCCGGCTACAATGAGCAGTTCTTC; d_gene: TRBD1; len: 15; j_gene: TRBJ2-1; abundance: -; v_gene: TRBV7-2
CDR3aa: CAWSDLLYGYTF; CDR3nt: TGTGCCTGGAGTGATTTACTCTATGGCTACACCTTC; d_gene: -; len: 12; j_gene: TRBJ1-2; abundance: -; v_gene: TRBV30
CDR3aa: CASSFGGGSNQPQHF; CDR3nt: TGTGCCAGCAGCTTTGGTGGGGGGAGCAATCAGCCCCAGCATTTT; d_gene: -; len: 15; j_gene: TRBJ1-5; abundance: -; v_gene: TRBV11-2
CDR3aa: CATTRNYGYTF; CDR3nt: TGTGCCACCACCAGGAACTATGGCTACACCTTC; d_gene: -; len: 11; j_gene: TRBJ1-2; abundance: -; v_gene: TRBV19
CDR3aa: CASSIREQFSNQPQHF; CDR3nt: TGTGCCAGCAGTATAAGGGAGCAGTTTAGCAATCAGCCCCAGCATTTT; d_gene: -; len: 16; j_gene: TRBJ1-5; abundance: once; v_gene: TRBV21-1
CDR3aa: CASSPTRGEGNTIYF; CDR3nt: TGCGCCAGCAGCCCCACCCGGGGGGAAGGAAACACCATATATTTT; d_gene: -; len: 15; j_gene: TRBJ1-3; abundance: few; v_gene: TRBV4-1
CDR3aa: CASRPTGGNQNTEAFF; CDR3nt: TGTGCCAGCAGACCCACAGGGGGCAACCAGAACACTGAAGCTTTCTTT; d_gene: TRBD1; len: 16; j_gene: TRBJ1-1; abundance: -; v_gene: TRBV7-2
CDR3aa: CASSSRIALYGYTF; CDR3nt: TGTGCCAGCAGCTCCCGGATCGCCCTCTATGGCTACACCTTC; d_gene: -; len: 14; j_gene: TRBJ1-2; abundance: few; v_gene: TRBV27
CDR3aa: CASSVGTGTPTNTGELFF; CDR3nt: TGTGCCAGCAGCGTAGGGACAGGGACACCCACGAACACCGGGGAGCTGTTTTTT; d_gene: TRBD1; len: 18; j_gene: TRBJ2-2; abundance: -; v_gene: TRBV9
CDR3aa: CASSRTGGQSYGYTF; CDR3nt: TGTGCCAGCAGTAGGACAGGGGGGCAATCCTATGGCTACACCTTC; d_gene: TRBD1; len: 15; j_gene: TRBJ1-2; abundance: once; v_gene: TRBV6-1
CDR3aa: CASSSPGDRYTDTQYF; CDR3nt: TGTGCCAGCAGCTCTCCGGGCGACAGGTACACAGATACGCAGTATTTT; d_gene: -; len: 16; j_gene: TRBJ2-3; abundance: -; v_gene: TRBV5-6
CDR3aa: CASSWRAGEDTQYF; CDR3nt: TGTGCCAGCAGTTGGAGGGCCGGGGAAGATACGCAGTATTTT; d_gene: -; len: 14; j_gene: TRBJ2-3; abundance: -; v_gene: TRBV9
CDR3aa: CASRLGQYNEQFF; CDR3nt: TGTGCCAGCAGGTTGGGGCAATACAATGAGCAGTTCTTC; d_gene: -; len: 13; j_gene: TRBJ2-1; abundance: -; v_gene: TRBV25-1
CDR3aa: CASSVWGRSEQYF; CDR3nt: TGTGCCAGCAGTGTATGGGGGAGGTCCGAGCAGTACTTC; d_gene: -; len: 13; j_gene: TRBJ2-7; abundance: -; v_gene: TRBV6-5
CDR3aa: CASSPRTGEDSPLHF; CDR3nt: TGTGCCAGCTCACCACGGACAGGGGAGGATTCACCCCTCCACTTT; d_gene: TRBD1; len: 15; j_gene: TRBJ1-6; abundance: once; v_gene: TRBV18
CDR3aa: CASSEWTGVIQPQHF; CDR3nt: TGTGCCAGCAGTGAGTGGACAGGGGTGATTCAGCCCCAGCATTTT; d_gene: TRBD1; len: 15; j_gene: TRBJ1-5; abundance: -; v_gene: TRBV2
CDR3aa: CASSLGQGASGGNTIYF; CDR3nt: TGTGCCAGCAGCTTAGGGCAGGGGGCTTCAGGAGGAAACACCATATATTTT; d_gene: TRBD1; len: 17; j_gene: TRBJ1-3; abundance: -; v_gene: TRBV7-2
CDR3aa: CASSFRQGGYNEQFF; CDR3nt: TGTGCCAGCAGCTTCCGACAGGGCGGCTACAATGAGCAGTTCTTC; d_gene: TRBD1; len: 15; j_gene: TRBJ2-1; abundance: -; v_gene: TRBV7-9
CDR3aa: CASSQTGGQYNEQFF; CDR3nt: TGTGCCAGCAGCCAGACAGGTGGGCAATACAATGAGCAGTTCTTC; d_gene: -; len: 15; j_gene: TRBJ2-1; abundance: -; v_gene: TRBV7-9
CDR3aa: CASSYKGTEAFF; CDR3nt: TGTGCCAGCAGTTACAAGGGGACTGAAGCTTTCTTT; d_gene: -; len: 12; j_gene: TRBJ1-1; abundance: once; v_gene: TRBV6-6
CDR3aa: CAISDLDTQYF; CDR3nt: TGTGCCATCAGCGATTTAGATACGCAGTATTTT; d_gene: -; len: 11; j_gene: TRBJ2-3; abundance: -; v_gene: TRBV10-3
CDR3aa: CASRLEGGDYGYTF; CDR3nt: TGTGCCAGCAGACTGGAGGGGGGAGACTATGGCTACACCTTC; d_gene: -; len: 14; j_gene: TRBJ1-2; abundance: -; v_gene: TRBV6-5
CDR3aa: CASSPGTGDYNEQFF; CDR3nt: TGTGCCAGCTCCCCCGGGACAGGGGACTACAATGAGCAGTTCTTC; d_gene: TRBD1; len: 15; j_gene: TRBJ2-1; abundance: medium-sized; v_gene: TRBV18
CDR3aa: CASSHLPRGSGGPKQETQYF; CDR3nt: TGTGCCAGCAGCCACCTCCCCCGGGGCAGCGGGGGGCCCAAACAAGAGACCCAGTACTTC; d_gene: TRBD2; len: 20; j_gene: TRBJ2-5; abundance: -; v_gene: TRBV4-2
CDR3aa: CASSKRTGGDQPQHF; CDR3nt: TGTGCCAGCAGTAAGCGGACAGGAGGGGATCAGCCCCAGCATTTT; d_gene: TRBD1; len: 15; j_gene: TRBJ1-5; abundance: -; v_gene: TRBV6-6
CDR3aa: CASSLGTNEKLFF; CDR3nt: TGTGCCAGCAGCTTAGGCACTAATGAAAAACTGTTTTTT; d_gene: -; len: 13; j_gene: TRBJ1-4; abundance: -; v_gene: TRBV7-2
CDR3aa: CASSLTAQVGSYTF; CDR3nt: TGTGCCAGCAGCTTAACGGCGCAGGTCGGGAGCTACACCTTC; d_gene: -; len: 14; j_gene: TRBJ1-2; abundance: once; v_gene: TRBV7-3
CDR3aa: CASSSGTGGIYGYTF; CDR3nt: TGTGCCAGCAGCTCCGGGACAGGGGGTATCTATGGCTACACCTTC; d_gene: TRBD1; len: 15; j_gene: TRBJ1-2; abundance: -; v_gene: TRBV7-6
CDR3aa: CASSHGTHYNEQFF; CDR3nt: TGTGCCAGCAGCCACGGGACGCACTACAATGAGCAGTTCTTC; d_gene: -; len: 14; j_gene: TRBJ2-1; abundance: -; v_gene: TRBV7-2
CDR3aa: CASAETGWF; CDR3nt: TGTGCCAGCGCCGAGACAGGCTGGTTT; d_gene: -; len: 9; j_gene: TRBJ1-3; abundance: -; v_gene: TRBV25-1